One sample yielded the 22 T cell receptor beta chains listed below, sequenced in a study of vaccination and CD4 T cells after COVID-19 (dated by TCRdb to between 2021 and 2024). The treatment or condition label corresponds to: approximately 10-day PBMC culture with coronavirus spike peptide pools or control peptides (ViraFEST assay). Libraries were made using PCR. The sequencing machine was an Illumina iSeq 100. DNA from cultured CD4+ T cells was subjected to TCR sequencing with the Oncomine TCR Beta short-read assay at the Johns Hopkins FTIC core. TCRdb's own reprocessing of the public reads used fastp at Q25 and MiXCR and kept productive beta chains. Every CDR3 protein is listed once, alongside the most common genes and DNA of its rows. Present in this sample are some 14,000 distinct CDR3 sequences, under 85% of which were seen just once. The ten largest clones take up around 15% of the sample.

Their antigen targets remain unknown. The sequenced material came from CD4+ T cells from blood, cultured in vitro. Receptors originate from a human donor who had recovered from COVID-19.

The V gene is TRBV7-2, the J gene TRBJ1-1, with D possibly matching TRBD1 (5 bases). Germline CDR1 reads SGHTA; CDR2 reads FQGNSA. This CDR3 is 15 amino acids long. With 6 bases removed from V and 7 bases from J, the gap between germline ends came to 21 bases. This chain's CDR3 is CASRSEGTTRGEAFF. The CDR3 DNA follows: TGTGCCAGCAGGTCTGAGGGGACGACGAGGGGTGAAGCTTTCTTT.

The rearrangement uses TRBV11-3 and TRBJ2-1; no clear D gene. With 4 bases removed from V and 1 base from J, the gap between germline ends came to 11 bases. The CDR3 sequence is 15 residues long. Germline lookup yields CDR1 SGHNT and CDR2 YENEEA. The CDR3 DNA reads as TGTGCCAGCAGCTCGGGCCGTGGGTCCTACAATGAGCAGTTCTTC. Encoded protein: CASSSGRGSYNEQFF.

The gene calls are TRBV28 and TRBJ2-5; tentatively, D is TRBD2 (5 bases). The length of the CDR3 is 16 residues. Germline CDR1 reads MDHEN; CDR2 reads SYDVKM. V was trimmed by 5 bases and J by 2 bases, leaving 18 bases between them. CDR3 DNA sequence: TGTGCCAGCAGTCTCCCCGGAGGACGGATTCAAGAGACCCAGTACTTC. Encoded protein: CASSLPGGRIQETQYF.

The V call is TRBV30, the J call TRBJ1-5; D might be TRBD1 (5 bases). This CDR3 has 18 residues. From germline, CDR1 is GTSNPN and CDR2 SVGIG (reference sequence). Deletions cut 0 bases from V and 1 base from J, with 19 bases between. In DNA, the CDR3 is TGTGCCTGGAGTGTACAATGGGGGTACGGAATAAGCAATCAGCCCCAGCATTTT. Its protein is CAWSVQWGYGISNQPQHF.

V is TRBV28 and J is TRBJ2-5, with 9 nucleotides matching TRBD2. Germline V gene sequence: CDR1 MDHEN, CDR2 SYDVKM. Trimming cost V 3 bases and J 2 bases; bases outside gene matches: 4. The CDR3 length is 15 residues. As DNA, the CDR3 is TGTGCCAGCAGTTTGACTAGCGGAGGACAAGAGACCCAGTACTTC. It codes for CASSLTSGGQETQYF.

V is TRBV15 and J is TRBJ1-4; D gene uncertain. The CDR3 runs 13 residues. Trimming left V 1 base short and J 7 bases short, with 7 bases between. Germline V gives CDR1 LNHNV, CDR2 YYDKDF (reference sequence). CDR3 sequence: CATSRVASEKLFF. CDR3 sequence (DNA): TGTGCCACCAGCAGAGTAGCCTCTGAAAAACTGTTTTTT. Full variable domain (missing parts from reference TRBV15 and TRBJ1-4): DAMVIQNPRYQVTQFGKPVTLSCSQTLNHNVMYWYQQKSSQAPKLLFHYYDKDFNNEADTPDNFQSRRPNTSFCFLDIRSPGLGDTAMYLCATSRVASEKLFFGSGTQLSVL.

This clonotype appeared a single time. The rearrangement joins TRBV29-1 to TRBJ2-5, with TRBD1 identical over 8 bases. CDR3 length equals 13 residues. CDR1 is SQVTM and CDR2 is ANQGSEA in the germline V gene. V shed 6 bases and J 4 bases; nucleotides not matched to a gene: 7. CDR3 nucleotides: TGCAGCGTCAAATCAGACAGGGGAGAGACCCAGTACTTC. Protein sequence: CSVKSDRGETQYF.

Only a few counts were recorded for this clonotype. The V gene is TRBV6-5, the J gene TRBJ1-5; D call uncertain. The CDR3 spans 13 residues. CDR1 MNHEY and CDR2 SVGAGI come from the germline V gene. The ends were cut back, 2 bases at V and 6 bases at J, with 8 bases in the middle. The CDR3 here is CASSYAVGQPQHF. In DNA form, the CDR3 reads TGTGCCAGCAGTTACGCGGTCGGTCAGCCCCAGCATTTT.

J is TRBJ2-5 and V is TRBV7-2; 13 bases fit TRBD2. The CDR3 is 15 residues long. The V and J ends lost 6 bases and 8 bases, in that order; junction bases with no gene match: 9. The V gene's germline CDR1 is SGHTA and CDR2 FQGNSA. The CDR3 reads CASSHGLAGVLTQYF. The CDR3 coding sequence is TGTGCCAGCAGTCACGGACTAGCGGGAGTGTTAACCCAGTACTTC.

V usage is TRBV6-2 or TRBV6-3 and J usage is TRBJ1-2, with TRBD1 identical over 8 bases. The CDR3 contains 15 residues. In germline, CDR1 is MNHEY, CDR2 SVGEGT. The V segment lost 2 bases and the J segment 8 bases; nucleotides outside the gene matches: 10. CDR3 sequence reads: CASSYGGTGSFGYTF. As DNA, the CDR3 is TGTGCCAGCAGTTACGGGGGGACAGGATCTTTCGGCTACACCTTC.

This clonotype was seen once. The chain is built from TRBV27 and TRBJ2-1; D uncertain. V gave up 4 bases and J gave up 0 bases, with 13 bases separating them. Germline assignment: CDR1 MNHEY and CDR2 SMNVEV (reference sequence). This CDR3 has 16 amino acids. The CDR3 region has the DNA TGTGCCAGCAGTTCCCTACGGGCAAGCTCCTACAATGAGCAGTTCTTC. It codes for CASSSLRASSYNEQFF.

V is TRBV20-1 and J is TRBJ1-5; weak D call: TRBD1 (6 bases). Trimming left V 3 bases short and J 7 bases short, with 16 bases between. The CDR3 totals 14 residues. Germline V gives CDR1 DFQATT, CDR2 SNEGSKA (reference sequence). CDR3 in amino acids: CSARRGARGQPQHF. The CDR3 DNA follows: TGCAGTGCTAGGAGGGGGGCAAGGGGGCAGCCCCAGCATTTT.

There are a few counts of this clonotype. This chain links TRBV6-2 or TRBV6-3 with TRBJ1-1; the D is unclear. The V end was cut by 8 bases, the J end by 8 bases, with 6 bases between. This CDR3 is 9 amino acids long. Germline lookup yields CDR1 MNHEY and CDR2 SVGEGT. In DNA, the CDR3 is TGTGCCAGCGGCCGGGAAGCTTTCTTT. Protein: CASGREAFF.

The chain joins TRBV6-2 or TRBV6-3 to TRBJ1-5; 7 bases agree with TRBD1. Unmatched junction bases numbered 3, after V lost 0 bases and J lost 4 bases. Per the germline V gene, CDR1 is MNHEY and CDR2 is SVGEGT. The CDR3 covers 15 residues. The CDR3 bases are TGTGCCAGCAGTTACTCCCGGGACAGAAATCAGCCCCAGCATTTT. This codes for CASSYSRDRNQPQHF.

The chain recombines TRBV12-3 or TRBV12-4 with TRBJ2-1; TRBD1 matches at 7 bases. Trimming cost V 8 bases and J 10 bases; bases outside gene matches: 5. This CDR3 spans 11 amino acids. Here the CDR3 reads CASGSDREQFF. CDR3 DNA: TGTGCCAGCGGATCGGACAGGGAGCAGTTCTTC.

The CDR3 DNA follows: TGTGCCAGCAGTTTCGGGTCTTATAATTCACCCCTCCACTTT. It encodes CASSFGSYNSPLHF. The chain recombines TRBV12-3 or TRBV12-4 with TRBJ1-6, with D unresolved. The CDR3 has 14 residues. V lost 3 bases, J lost 4 bases, and 7 bases lay in between.

V usage is TRBV7-2 and J usage is TRBJ1-1; D is unclear. This CDR3 region has 14 residues. Per germline, CDR1 SGHTA and CDR2 FQGNSA. With 0 bases removed from V and 5 bases from J, the gap between germline ends came to 10 bases. Here the CDR3 reads CASSLAHLGTEAFF. For the CDR3, the DNA is TGTGCCAGCAGCTTAGCTCACTTGGGGACTGAAGCTTTCTTT.

The V and J genes are TRBV27 and TRBJ2-7; 7 nucleotides agree with TRBD1. The V gene end was trimmed by 6 bases and the J gene end by 2 bases; junction bases not matched to a gene: 13. The CDR3 is 16 amino acids. CDR1 and CDR2 (germline): MNHEY, SMNVEV (reference sequence). This chain's CDR3 is CASRVGKGARPYEQYF. For the CDR3, the DNA is TGTGCCAGCAGGGTGGGGAAGGGGGCCCGACCCTACGAGCAGTACTTC.

The sample holds one count of this clonotype. At one of its ends the junction is not consistent with the germline gene, which may arise from a read error. The chain carries TRBV7-6 and TRBJ2-1; 13 bases agree with TRBD2. Germline V lookup: CDR1 SGHVS, CDR2 FNYEAQ. The CDR3 is 17 amino acids. The CDR3 here is CASSPRTSGSRGNEQFF. Here the CDR3 DNA reads TGTGCTAGCAGCCCCCGGACTAGCGGGAGCCGGGGCAATGAGCAGTTCTTC.

The V and J genes are TRBV6-2 or TRBV6-3 and TRBJ1-5, with TRBD1 as a possible D gene (5 bases). The CDR3 extends over 15 amino acids. The germline V gene has CDR1 MNHEY and CDR2 SVGEGT. V dropped 6 bases and J dropped 2 bases, with 14 bases sitting between them. The CDR3 loop is CASSRVGGGNQPQHF. CDR3 in DNA: TGTGCCAGCAGCCGCGTTGGGGGTGGCAATCAGCCCCAGCATTTT.

The chain combines TRBV10-3 with TRBJ1-1; D might be TRBD1 (6 bases). V was cut by 2 bases and J by 4 bases, with 17 bases left in between. This CDR3 has 16 residues. From germline, CDR1 is ENHRY and CDR2 SYGVKD. CDR3 in DNA: TGTGCCATCAGTGAGCCGGGGGGCAAATGGGGCACTGAAGCTTTCTTT. This codes for CAISEPGGKWGTEAFF.

The chain couples TRBV11-2 to TRBJ2-1; no definite D call. Trimming removed 1 base at V and 8 bases at J, with 9 bases between. CDR1 is SGHAT and CDR2 is FQNNGV in the germline V gene. The CDR3 has 13 residues. DNA for the CDR3: TGTGCCAGCAGCTTAGCTGGGTCGTATGAGCAGTTCTTC. This sequence encodes CASSLAGSYEQFF.